This T cell receptor beta chain came from a study of cytomegalovirus exposure and HLA in healthy donors. Study in general: The same platform used for the 666 first-cohort repertoires was also used for the roughly 130 validation repertoires, as a later analysis reported. Study-level results: The study listed roughly 160 cytomegalovirus-associated TCR beta chains. The classifier reportedly diagnosed cytomegalovirus status with high specificity and sensitivity.

As concerns this clone: Its cognate antigen is unknown.

The donors belonged to the approximately 120-subject validation cohort, separate from the roughly 710-subject first cohort. Produced via immunoSEQ multiplex PCR; TCRdb's table is partial and in-frame only. The sample has some 120,000 clones; 85% are singletons. The CDR3 contains 14 residues. Germline V CDR1 and CDR2: MNHNS, SASEGT. Trimming stripped 7 bases from V and 3 bases from J, with 13 bases between. The sample consisted of PBMCs. This TCR derives from a woman aged 25 to 39 in good health and CMV-seronegative. The chain joins TRBV6-1 to TRBJ1-5; D not resolved. The chain's CDR3 is CASNPGHTNQPQHF. In DNA form, the CDR3 reads TGTGCCAGCAACCCGGGTCATACCAATCAGCCCCAGCATTTT.